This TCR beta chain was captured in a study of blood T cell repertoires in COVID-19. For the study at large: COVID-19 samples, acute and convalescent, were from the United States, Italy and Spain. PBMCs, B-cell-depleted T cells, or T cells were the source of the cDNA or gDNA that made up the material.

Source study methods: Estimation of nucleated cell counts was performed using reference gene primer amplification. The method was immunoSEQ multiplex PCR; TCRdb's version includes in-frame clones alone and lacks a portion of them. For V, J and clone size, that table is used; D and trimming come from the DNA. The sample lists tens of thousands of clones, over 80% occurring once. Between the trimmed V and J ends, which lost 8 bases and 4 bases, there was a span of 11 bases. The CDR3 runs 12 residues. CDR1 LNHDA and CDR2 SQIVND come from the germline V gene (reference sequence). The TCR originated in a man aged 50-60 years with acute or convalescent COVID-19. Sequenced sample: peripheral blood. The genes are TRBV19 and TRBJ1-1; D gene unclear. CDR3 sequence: CASLKAGTEAFF. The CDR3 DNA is TGTGCCAGTCTAAAGGCGGGCACTGAAGCTTTCTTT.